This T cell receptor (beta chain) was sequenced during a study of blood T cell repertoires in COVID-19. Study as a whole: Collection of acute and convalescent COVID-19 samples took place in the United States, Italy and Spain. T cells, B-cell-depleted T cells, or PBMCs provided the cDNA or gDNA that served as material.

The CDR3 covers 16 residues. The germline gives CDR1 MNHEY, CDR2 SVGAGI. V lost 0 bases and J lost 4, with 13 bases in between. A Seattle source enrolled patients during active infection and followed them longitudinally. Source study methods: Amplifying reference gene primers gave estimates of nucleated cell counts. Measured with immunoSEQ multiplex PCR; TCRdb has only the in-frame clones, and not every one. That table supplies the V and J calls and clone size; D and trimming were determined from the DNA. The data show fewer than 200,000 clones, with about 87% seen just once and 12% held by the top ten.

Input material: peripheral blood. The chain carries TRBV6-5 and TRBJ2-1; possible D gene TRBD1, 6 bases. The clonotype comes from a woman in her seventies with COVID-19, enrolled during active disease. DNA for the CDR3: TGTGCCAGCAGTTACTCGGGTCCACAGGGTTACAATGAGCAGTTCTTC. This sequence encodes CASSYSGPQGYNEQFF.